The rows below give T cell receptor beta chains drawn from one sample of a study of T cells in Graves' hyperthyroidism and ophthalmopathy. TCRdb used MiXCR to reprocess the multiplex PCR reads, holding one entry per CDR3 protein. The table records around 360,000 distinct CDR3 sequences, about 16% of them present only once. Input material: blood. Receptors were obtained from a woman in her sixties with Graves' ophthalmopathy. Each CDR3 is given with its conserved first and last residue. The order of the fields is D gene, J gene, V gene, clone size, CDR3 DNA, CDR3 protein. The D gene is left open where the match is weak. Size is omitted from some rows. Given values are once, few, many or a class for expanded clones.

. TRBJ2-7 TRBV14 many TGTGCCAGCAGCCAAGAAAGCGGGTACAGCTCCTACGAGCAGTACTTC CASSQESGYSSYEQYF
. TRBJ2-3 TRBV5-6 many TGTGCCAGCAGCTTTAGGGGCCGGGGCACAGATACGCAGTATTTT CASSFRGRGTDTQYF
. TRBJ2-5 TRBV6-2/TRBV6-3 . TGTGCCAGCAGTTACTCGAGTAACAGGGAGGAGACCCAGTACTTC CASSYSSNREETQYF
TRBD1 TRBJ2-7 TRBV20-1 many TGCAGTGCGGATAGCCCCTTGGACAGGGAGTCCTACGAGCAGTACTTC CSADSPLDRESYEQYF
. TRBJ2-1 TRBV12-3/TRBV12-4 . TGTGCCAGCAGCCCCCGTCCATCCCTTTCACAGCAGTTCTTC CASSPRPSLSQQFF
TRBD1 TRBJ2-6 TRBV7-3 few TGTGCCAGCAGCCTACAGGGGACTGGGGCCAACGTCCTGACTTTC CASSLQGTGANVLTF
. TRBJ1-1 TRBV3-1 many TGTGCCAGCAGCCAAGTTTTGGGCACTGAAGCTTTCTTT CASSQVLGTEAFF
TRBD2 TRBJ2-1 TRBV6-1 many TGTGCCAGCAGTGAAGGCGGGAGCTCCTACAATGAGCAGTTCTTC CASSEGGSSYNEQFF
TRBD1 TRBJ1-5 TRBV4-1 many TGCGCCAGCAGCCAAAACAGGGGTAGCAATCAGCCCCAGCATTTT CASSQNRGSNQPQHF
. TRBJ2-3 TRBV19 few TGTGCCAGTAGGCAAGCGGGCGTCACAGATACGCAGTATTTT CASRQAGVTDTQYF
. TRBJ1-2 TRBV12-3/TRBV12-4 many TGTGCCAGCCCCAGACGCTCCCGCTTCGGCAGGGATTATGGCTACACCTTC CASPRRSRFGRDYGYTF
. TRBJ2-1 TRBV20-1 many TGCAGTGCTAATTCCATGTGGACACCTTACAATGAGCAGTTCTTC CSANSMWTPYNEQFF
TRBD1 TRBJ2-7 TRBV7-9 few TGTGCCAGCAGGGACTCCGGGACAGTCTACGAGCAGTACTTC CASRDSGTVYEQYF
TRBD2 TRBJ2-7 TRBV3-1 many TGTGCCAGCAGCCAATTAGCGGGAGTATCCTACGAGCAGTACTTC CASSQLAGVSYEQYF
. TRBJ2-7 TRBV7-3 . TGTGCCAGCAGCTCCTTGGGGATGGACGACGAGCAGTACTTC CASSSLGMDDEQYF
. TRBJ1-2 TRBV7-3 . TGTGCCAGCAGCTTAGCGGCAGGGGATGGCTACACCTTC CASSLAAGDGYTF
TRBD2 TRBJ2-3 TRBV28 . TGTGCCAGCAGCATACTAGCGGGAGGGGTTAGCACAGATACGCAGTATTTT CASSILAGGVSTDTQYF
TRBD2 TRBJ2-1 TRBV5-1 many TGCGCCAGCAGCTTGGTGTCGGCTAGCGGGAAGTTCTTC CASSLVSASGKFF
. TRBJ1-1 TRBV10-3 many TGTGCCAGCGAACGGGGGCAGAACACTGAAGCTTTCTTT CASERGQNTEAFF
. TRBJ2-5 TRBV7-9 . TGTGCCAGCAGCTTAGCGGGAACCCCTCGAGAGACCCAGTACTTC CASSLAGTPRETQYF
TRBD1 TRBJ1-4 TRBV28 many TGTGCCAGCAGCCCGACAGGGGAAGACGAAAAACTGTTTTTT CASSPTGEDEKLFF
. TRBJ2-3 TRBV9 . TGTGCCAGCAGCGTCCATAGGGGAGGTACGCAGTATTTT CASSVHRGGTQYF
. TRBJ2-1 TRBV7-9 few TGTGCCAGCACGCAGGGGATTGGGCACTTCAATGAGCAGTTCTTC CASTQGIGHFNEQFF
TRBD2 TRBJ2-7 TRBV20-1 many TGCAGTGCTAGAGTTGGCGTGGGGACTAGCGGCTCTCGGGAGCAGTACTTC CSARVGVGTSGSREQYF
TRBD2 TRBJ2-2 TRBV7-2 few TGTGCCAGCAGCTCGGGACTAGCGGATAACACCGGGGAGCTGTTTTTT CASSSGLADNTGELFF
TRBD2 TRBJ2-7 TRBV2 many TGTGCCAGCAAGGGCGGGAGCTCCTACGAGCAGTACTTC CASKGGSSYEQYF
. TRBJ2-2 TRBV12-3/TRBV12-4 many TGTGCCAGCAGGAGGAGAGGGGCAGACACCGGGGAGCTGTTTTTT CASRRRGADTGELFF
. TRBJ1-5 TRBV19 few TGTGCCAGTAGATCGACGCTCTATAGCAATCAGCCCCAGCATTTT CASRSTLYSNQPQHF
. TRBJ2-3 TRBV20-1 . TGCAGTGCCTCGAGGAGTAGCGGAGGCACAGATACGCAGTATTTT CSASRSSGGTDTQYF
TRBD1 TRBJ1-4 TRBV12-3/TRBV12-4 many TGTGCCAGCAGCGAGACAGGGGATGGGGAAAAACTGTTTTTT CASSETGDGEKLFF
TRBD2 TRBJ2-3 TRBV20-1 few TGCAGTGCTCCTAGAACGAGACTAGCGGGAGGGCGGGGAGATACGCAGTATTTT CSAPRTRLAGGRGDTQYF
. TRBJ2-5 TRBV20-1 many TGCAGTGCAGGGGGGCCTGCCCAAGAGACCCAGTACTTC CSAGGPAQETQYF
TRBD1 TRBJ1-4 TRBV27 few TGTGCCAGCAGACTCACAGGGGCTAATGAAAAACTGTTTTTT CASRLTGANEKLFF